A single sample is the source of the 9 T cell receptor beta chains below, sequenced in a study of blood T cell repertoires in COVID-19. Sequencing was performed with immunoSEQ multiplex PCR; in TCRdb, only in-frame clones are kept and a portion is missing. The repertoire consists of fewer than 150,000 clones, with roughly 80% occurring once and the leading ten covering about 2.7%. Source material: peripheral blood. The receptors stem from a man aged 50-60 years with acute or convalescent COVID-19.

This chain links TRBV4-1 with TRBJ2-3, with TRBD2 identical over 12 bases. This CDR3 has 15 residues. V trimming: 4 bases; J trimming: 4 bases; junction bases outside the gene matches: 3. Germline CDR1 and CDR2: MGHRA and YSYEKL. The DNA of the CDR3 is TGCGCCAGCAGCCGTCTAGCGGGGGGGCCAGATACGCAGTATTTT. Translating gives CASSRLAGGPDTQYF.

V gene TRBV21-1 combines with J gene TRBJ1-1. TRBV21-1 is given as a pseudogene. The CDR3 sequence is 14 residues long. CDR3 nucleotide sequence: TGTGCCAGCCCCCCGGGGGGGGGAGGCACTGAAGCTTTCTTT. It specifies CASPPGGGGTEAFF.

This clone was seen only a few times. The chain has TRBV27 and TRBJ1-2; 7 nucleotides line up with TRBD1. Germline V gene lookup returns CDR1 MNHEY and CDR2 SMNVEV (reference sequence). The CDR3 length is 13 residues. The ends lost 3 bases at V and 6 bases at J; junction bases unmatched: 4. The CDR3 bases are TGTGCCAGCAGTTTCAGAGGGGGCAATGGCTACACCTTC. Protein sequence: CASSFRGGNGYTF.

The V and J genes are TRBV5-1 and TRBJ2-1; 8 bases match TRBD2. With 4 bases clipped from V and 1 base from J, the junction kept 10 bases outside the gene matches. CDR3 length: 17 amino acids. Per germline, CDR1 SGHRS and CDR2 YFSETQ. The DNA for the CDR3 is TGCGCCAGCAGCACAGGACTAGCAAGCATGTCCTACAATGAGCAGTTCTTC. Translation: CASSTGLASMSYNEQFF.

This chain uses TRBV7-9 with TRBJ2-1; TRBD2 agrees at 11 bases. CDR3 length: 16 residues. Germline-derived CDR1 and CDR2 are SEHNR and FQNEAQ (reference sequence). V trimming: 5 bases; J trimming: 4 bases; junction bases outside the gene matches: 7. CDR3 sequence reads: CASSPGSGRGYNEQFF. DNA for the CDR3: TGTGCCAGCAGCCCAGGTAGCGGGAGGGGATACAATGAGCAGTTCTTC.

The rearrangement links TRBV5-1 to TRBJ1-5; the D is unclear. Trimming left V 1 base short and J 4 bases short, with 12 bases between. The CDR3 covers 15 residues. Germline V gene lookup returns CDR1 SGHRS and CDR2 YFSETQ. This CDR3 is CASSLLPGDNQPQHF. As DNA, the CDR3 is TGCGCCAGCAGCTTGCTCCCAGGCGATAATCAGCCCCAGCATTTT.

J is TRBJ2-7 and V is TRBV4-1, with 9 bases aligning to TRBD2. CDR3 length: 16 amino acids. After removal of 1 base from V and 1 base from J, the junction contained 5 bases not matched to a gene. From germline, CDR1 is MGHRA and CDR2 YSYEKL. The DNA for the CDR3 is TGCGCCAGCAGCCAAGGTCCCAGCGGGAGGTCCTACGAGCAGTACTTC. Protein sequence: CASSQGPSGRSYEQYF.

This clone was observed a handful of times. This chain connects TRBV3-1 (or the pseudogene TRBV3-2) to TRBJ1-2; D unresolved. This CDR3 spans 16 amino acids. Germline CDR1 reads LGHDT; CDR2 reads YNNKEL (reference sequence). The V gene lost 0 bases and the J gene lost 8 bases, with 19 bases spanning the gap. The CDR3 DNA reads as TGTGCCAGCAGCCAAGAGGACGGGAGACGCGGAGGGGGCTACACCTTC. As protein: CASSQEDGRRGGGYTF.

The chain joins TRBV1 to TRBJ1-5. TRBV1 is a pseudogene segment. The CDR3 length is 13 residues. The CDR3: CTSSQDSRQPQHF. CDR3 nucleotide sequence: TGCACCAGCAGCCAAGACTCCCGTCAGCCCCAGCATTTT.